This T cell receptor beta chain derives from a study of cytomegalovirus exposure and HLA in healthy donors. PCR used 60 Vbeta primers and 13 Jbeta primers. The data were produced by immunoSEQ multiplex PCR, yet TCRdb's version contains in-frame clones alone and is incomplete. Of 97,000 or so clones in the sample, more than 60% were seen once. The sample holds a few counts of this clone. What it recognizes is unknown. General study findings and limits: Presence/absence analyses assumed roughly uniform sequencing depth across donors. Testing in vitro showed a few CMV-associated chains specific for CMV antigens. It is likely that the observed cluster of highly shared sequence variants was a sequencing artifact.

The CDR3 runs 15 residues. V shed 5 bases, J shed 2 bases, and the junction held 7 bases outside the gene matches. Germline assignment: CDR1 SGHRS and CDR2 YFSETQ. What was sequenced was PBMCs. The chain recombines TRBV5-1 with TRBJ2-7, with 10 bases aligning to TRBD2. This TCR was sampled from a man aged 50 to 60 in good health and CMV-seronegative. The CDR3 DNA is TGCGCCAGCAGACCCCTACTAGCGGGGACCTACGAGCAGTACTTC. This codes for CASRPLLAGTYEQYF.